One sample yielded the 15 T cell receptor beta chains listed below, sequenced in a study of CD8+ T cells in alopecia areata. It was cDNA, reverse transcribed from extracted RNA, that served as the sequencing template. Repertoires were generated with immunoSEQ multiplex PCR, while TCRdb's copy carries only in-frame clones and drops some. The sample lists about 190,000 clones, about 63% seen once, with roughly 15% in the top ten. The sequenced sample was CD4+ T cells sorted from blood, obtained at week 0. These receptors all stem from a human donor with alopecia areata.

In this sample, this clone turned up once. The genes are TRBV9 and TRBJ1-6; the match to TRBD1 covers 8 bases. The CDR3 runs 15 residues. The J segment lost 9 bases and the V segment lost 4 bases, leaving 9 bases of the junction unmatched. Germline CDR1 reads SGDLS; CDR2 reads YYNGEE. The DNA of the CDR3 is TGTGCCAGCAGCTCTCAGACAGGGGTTGGTTCACCCCTCCACTTT. This gives the protein CASSSQTGVGSPLHF.

This rearrangement joins TRBV10-2 to TRBJ2-4, with 7 bases that match TRBD1. The CDR3 has 15 amino acids. V shed 5 bases, J shed 6 bases, and the junction held 10 bases outside the gene matches. CDR1 and CDR2 (germline): WSHSY, SAAADI. The CDR3 loop reads CASSKPTGSGNIQYF. CDR3 in DNA: TGCGCCAGCAGTAAGCCGACAGGGAGTGGAAACATTCAGTACTTC.

The DNA for the CDR3 is TGTGCCAGCAGTTTGCCGTTACAGGGACAGGGTGGGAGTGGCTACACCTTC. This gives the protein CASSLPLQGQGGSGYTF. V gene TRBV28 combines with J gene TRBJ1-2, with 9 nucleotides matching TRBD1. Germline values: CDR1 MDHEN, CDR2 SYDVKM. This CDR3 region has 17 residues. The V gene end was trimmed by 3 bases and the J gene end by 7 bases; junction bases not matched to a gene: 15.

This clone was seen a single time. V usage is TRBV25-1 and J usage is TRBJ1-1, with 8 bases identical to TRBD1. CDR1 and CDR2 (germline): MGHDK, SYGVNS. With V trimmed by 0 bases and J by 0 bases, 3 bases remained unmatched. This CDR3 is built from 16 residues. CDR3 bases: TGTGCCAGCAGTGAATATGGACAGGGACTGAACACTGAAGCTTTCTTT. Its translation: CASSEYGQGLNTEAFF.

The chain has TRBV29-1 and TRBJ2-5; D gene ambiguous. The CDR3 is 12 amino acids. Trimming cost V 4 bases and J 0 bases, with 6 bases left between them. Germline V gene data show CDR1 as SQVTM and CDR2 as ANQGSEA. CDR3: CSVAANQETQYF. DNA for the CDR3: TGCAGCGTTGCGGCCAACCAAGAGACCCAGTACTTC.

The sample holds a few counts of this clone. This chain connects TRBV18 to TRBJ2-5, with TRBD2 matching over 9 bases. V gave up 3 bases and J gave up 0 bases; unmatched junction bases: 11. The CDR3 has 18 residues. CDR1 KGHSH and CDR2 LQKENI come from the germline V gene. This chain's CDR3 is CASSPNPRLAVYQETQYF. Here the CDR3 DNA reads TGTGCCAGCTCACCCAACCCTCGACTAGCGGTGTACCAAGAGACCCAGTACTTC.

This rearrangement joins TRBV6-5 to TRBJ1-1; 8 nucleotides match TRBD1. Per germline, CDR1 MNHEY and CDR2 SVGAGI. The CDR3 totals 15 residues. J gave up 3 bases and V 5 bases, and 8 bases lay outside the gene matches. The CDR3 here is CASSTGQGWDTEAFF. The DNA for the CDR3 is TGTGCCAGCAGTACAGGACAGGGCTGGGACACTGAAGCTTTCTTT.

There are many counts of this clone. The chain carries TRBV7-9 and TRBJ2-1, with 8 bases lining up with TRBD1. V lost 3 bases to trimming and J lost 4 bases; unmatched junction nucleotides: 5. Germline lookup yields CDR1 SEHNR and CDR2 FQNEAQ (reference sequence). This CDR3 has 15 residues. Here the CDR3 reads CASSFRDRIYNEQFF. Here the CDR3 DNA reads TGTGCCAGCAGCTTCCGGGACAGGATATACAATGAGCAGTTCTTC.

The V and J genes are TRBV5-1 and TRBJ2-7; D remains unclear. The CDR3 has 13 residues. The ends were cut back, 2 bases at V and 2 bases at J, with 8 bases in the middle. The germline gives CDR1 SGHRS, CDR2 YFSETQ. As DNA, the CDR3 is TGCGCCAGCAGCTTTTACGAGGCCTACGAGCAGTACTTC. This encodes CASSFYEAYEQYF.

V and J are TRBV4-2 and TRBJ2-5, with D hard to call. The length of the CDR3 is 13 residues. V shed 1 base and J shed 0 bases, with 3 bases lying between them. Germline CDR1 and CDR2: LGHNA and YNFKEQ. The CDR3 here is CASSQGHQETQYF. The DNA for the CDR3 is TGTGCCAGCAGCCAAGGACACCAAGAGACCCAGTACTTC.

The chain recombines TRBV29-1 with TRBJ1-1; D is possibly TRBD1 (5 bases). CDR1 and CDR2 from the germline V gene are SQVTM and ANQGSEA. This CDR3 is built from 13 residues. The V end lost 1 base, the J end lost 3 bases, and 9 bases lay between the germline ends. The CDR3 DNA reads as TGCAGCGTTGAAGTGGGGGTTGACACTGAAGCTTTCTTT. Its protein product is CSVEVGVDTEAFF.

CDR3 sequence: CASSPGTGLSNQPQHF. CDR3 coding DNA: TGTGCCAGCAGCCCAGGGACAGGGCTTAGCAATCAGCCCCAGCATTTT. V and J are TRBV7-2 and TRBJ1-5; 9 positions agree with TRBD1. Germline loops: CDR1 SGHTA, CDR2 FQGNSA. V lost 5 bases and J lost 0; bases outside the gene matches: 5. The CDR3 runs to 16 residues.

There are a few counts of this clone. V usage is TRBV10-3 and J usage is TRBJ2-1; D is uncertain. The germline gives CDR1 ENHRY, CDR2 SYGVKD. This CDR3 has 13 residues. Trimming shortened V by 5 bases and J by 8 bases, and 13 bases separated the two germline ends. CDR3 sequence (DNA): TGTGCCATCAGTCCCACAACTCGGGATGAGCAGTTCTTC. It specifies CAISPTTRDEQFF.

In DNA form, the CDR3 reads TGTGCCTGGAGGACAGGGTTGGGGGGATCACCCCTCCACTTT. The encoded protein is CAWRTGLGGSPLHF. The rearrangement uses TRBV30 and TRBJ1-6; 7 nucleotides align to TRBD1. Trimming removed 3 bases from V and 10 bases from J; junction bases left unmatched: 9. The CDR3 has 14 amino acids. Germline loops: CDR1 GTSNPN, CDR2 SVGIG (reference sequence).

The rearrangement joins TRBV5-1 to TRBJ2-7; possible D gene TRBD2, 5 bases. The V end lost 0 bases, the J end lost 3 bases, and 13 bases lay between the germline ends. Germline V CDR1 and CDR2: SGHRS, YFSETQ. The CDR3 sequence is 15 residues long. The CDR3 DNA reads as TGCGCCAGCAGCTTGGGCGGAGGATCTGGCTACGAGCAGTACTTC. This translates into CASSLGGGSGYEQYF.